This section outlines one T cell receptor (beta chain) sequence together with its context. The antigen remains undetermined. These data belong to a study of cytomegalovirus exposure and HLA in healthy donors. Study in general: Early release data held tens of millions of unique TCRs from HLA-typed donors.

Losses at the gene ends were 5 bases for V and 5 bases for J; bases not matched to a gene: 2. Germline CDR1 reads SGHRS; CDR2 reads YFSETQ. This CDR3 has 13 amino acids. It was with 60 Vbeta and 13 Jbeta primers that the PCR ran. Sequencing was performed with immunoSEQ multiplex PCR; in TCRdb, only in-frame clones are kept and a portion is missing. The sample lists fewer than 200,000 clones, approximately 70% seen once, with less than 8.5% in the top ten. Study-wide findings and caveats: Reportedly, HLA-A and HLA-B alleles of most subjects were accurately predicted from TCR beta. As a later analysis showed, a missense DCLRE1C variant was linked to trimming of TCR beta V- and J-genes. Cytomegalovirus status, reportedly, was diagnosed with high specificity and sensitivity by the classifier.

Sequencing was performed on PBMCs. The gene calls are TRBV5-1 and TRBJ1-4; 8 bases match TRBD1. This receptor was taken from a man between 35 and 55 years old in good health and CMV-seropositive. DNA of the CDR3: TGCGCCAGCAGGGACAGGGCAAATGAAAAACTGTTTTTT. This codes for CASRDRANEKLFF.